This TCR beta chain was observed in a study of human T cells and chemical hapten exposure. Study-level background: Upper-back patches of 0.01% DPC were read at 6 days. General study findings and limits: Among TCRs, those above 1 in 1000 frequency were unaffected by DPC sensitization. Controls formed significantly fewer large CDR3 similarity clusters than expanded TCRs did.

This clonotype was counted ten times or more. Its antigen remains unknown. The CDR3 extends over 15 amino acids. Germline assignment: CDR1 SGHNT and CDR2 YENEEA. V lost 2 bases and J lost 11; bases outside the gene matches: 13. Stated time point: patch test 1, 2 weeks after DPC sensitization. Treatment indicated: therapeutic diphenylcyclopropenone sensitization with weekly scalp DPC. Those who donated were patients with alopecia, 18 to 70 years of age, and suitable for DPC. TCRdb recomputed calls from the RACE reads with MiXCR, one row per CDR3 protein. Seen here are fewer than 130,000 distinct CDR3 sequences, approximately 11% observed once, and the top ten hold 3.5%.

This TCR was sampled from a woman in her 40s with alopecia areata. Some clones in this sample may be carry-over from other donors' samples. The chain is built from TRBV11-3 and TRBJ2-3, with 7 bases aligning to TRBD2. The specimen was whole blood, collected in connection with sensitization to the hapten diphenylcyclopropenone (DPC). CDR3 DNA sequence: TGTGCCAGCAGCTTATCGCAGGTCCGGGAGGAGGAGCAGTATTTT. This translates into CASSLSQVREEEQYF.